This T cell receptor (beta chain) was obtained from a study of blood T cell repertoires in COVID-19. In the study overall: Samples came from the United States, Italy and Spain, spanning acute and convalescent COVID-19. Sources were T cells, B-cell-depleted T cells, or PBMCs; the material itself was cDNA or gDNA.

Enrolled during active infection, Seattle patients were then followed longitudinally. CDR3 length: 18 amino acids. Original processing methods: Reference gene primers were amplified, and this amplification served to estimate nucleated cell counts. Clones were read by immunoSEQ multiplex PCR, and TCRdb kept only the in-frame ones, dropping some. V and J calls and clone size are given by that table; D and trimming were obtained from the DNA. The sample contains more than 85,000 clones, about 90% of which appear only once. The J gene is TRBJ2-3, the V gene TRBV21-1; the table's D call, TRBD2, was not checked against the DNA. TRBV21-1 is designated a pseudogene. Material for sequencing was peripheral blood. The source is a human donor with COVID-19, enrolled during active disease. The donor label of this sample is uncertain. The CDR3 DNA sequence: TGTGCCAGCAGCAAAGTAGCGGCTAGCGGTCCTCGCACAGATACGCAGTATTTT. Amino acid sequence: CASSKVAASGPRTDTQYF.